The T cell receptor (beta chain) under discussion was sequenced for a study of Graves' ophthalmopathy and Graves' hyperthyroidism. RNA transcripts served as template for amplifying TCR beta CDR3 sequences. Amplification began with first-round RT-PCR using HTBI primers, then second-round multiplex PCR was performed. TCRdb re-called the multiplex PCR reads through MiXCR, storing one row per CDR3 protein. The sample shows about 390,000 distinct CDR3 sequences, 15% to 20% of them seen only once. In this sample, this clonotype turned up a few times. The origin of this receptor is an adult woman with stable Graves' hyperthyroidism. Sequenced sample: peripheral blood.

Here the CDR3 DNA reads TGTGCCTCATTCGACAGGGCGGGTGGTACTGAAGCTTTCTTT. Translating gives CASFDRAGGTEAFF. The chain recombines TRBV30 with TRBJ1-1; 7 bases are shared with TRBD1. Germline V gene sequence: CDR1 GTSNPN, CDR2 SVGIG (reference sequence). The CDR3 is 14 residues long. The ends lost 7 bases at V and 5 bases at J; junction bases unmatched: 13.